This TCR beta chain was identified during a study of blood T cell repertoires in COVID-19. Across the whole study: Acute and convalescent COVID-19 specimens originated in the United States, Italy and Spain.

Germline CDR1 and CDR2: MNHEY and SVGAGI. This CDR3 is built from 14 residues. Germline trimming cut 4 bases from V and 7 bases from J; bases unmatched to any gene: 2. Sequencing used immunoSEQ multiplex PCR; TCRdb keeps in-frame clones, though not all of them. The sample yields 220,000 or so clones, approximately 91% seen once. This clone was seen only once. The sequence was obtained from a man aged 55 to 70 who had recovered from COVID-19. The sample was peripheral blood. The V call is TRBV6-5, the J call TRBJ2-1; 12 nucleotides agree with TRBD2. CDR3 DNA: TGTGCCAGCAGTTCGACTAGCGGGGGTAATGAGCAGTTCTTC. It translates to CASSSTSGGNEQFF.